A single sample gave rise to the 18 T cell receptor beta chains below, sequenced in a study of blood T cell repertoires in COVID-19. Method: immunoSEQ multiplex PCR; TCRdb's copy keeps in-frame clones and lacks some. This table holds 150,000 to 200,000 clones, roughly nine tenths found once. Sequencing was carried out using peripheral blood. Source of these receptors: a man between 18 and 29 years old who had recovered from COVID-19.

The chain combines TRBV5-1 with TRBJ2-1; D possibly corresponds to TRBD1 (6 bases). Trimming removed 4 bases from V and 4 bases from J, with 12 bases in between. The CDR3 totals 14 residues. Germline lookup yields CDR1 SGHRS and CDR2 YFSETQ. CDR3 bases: TGCGCCAGCAGCCGAACAGGGAATTACAATGAGCAGTTCTTC. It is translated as CASSRTGNYNEQFF.

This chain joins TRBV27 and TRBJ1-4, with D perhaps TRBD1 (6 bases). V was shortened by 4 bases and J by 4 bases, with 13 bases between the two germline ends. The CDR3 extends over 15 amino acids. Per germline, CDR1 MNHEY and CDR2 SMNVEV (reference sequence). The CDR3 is CASSSLGAGNEKLFF. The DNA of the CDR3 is TGTGCCAGCAGTTCACTGGGGGCGGGTAATGAAAAACTGTTTTTT.

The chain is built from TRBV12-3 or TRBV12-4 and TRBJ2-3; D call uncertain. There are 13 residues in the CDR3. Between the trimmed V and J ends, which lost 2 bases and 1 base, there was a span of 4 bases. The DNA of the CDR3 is TGTGCCAGCAGTTTAACAGGCACAGATACGCAGTATTTT. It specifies CASSLTGTDTQYF.

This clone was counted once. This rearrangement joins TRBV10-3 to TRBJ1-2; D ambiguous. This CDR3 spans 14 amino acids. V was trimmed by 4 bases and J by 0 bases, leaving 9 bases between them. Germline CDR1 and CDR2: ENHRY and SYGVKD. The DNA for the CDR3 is TGTGCCATCAGTGGGCGGGTTTCTAACTATGGCTACACCTTC. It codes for CAISGRVSNYGYTF.

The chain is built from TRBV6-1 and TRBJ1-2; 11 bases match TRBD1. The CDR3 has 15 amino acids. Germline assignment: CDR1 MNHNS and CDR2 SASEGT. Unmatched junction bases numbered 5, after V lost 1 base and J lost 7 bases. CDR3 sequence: CASSEVWTGGSGYTF. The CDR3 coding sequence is TGTGCCAGCAGTGAAGTCTGGACAGGGGGCTCTGGCTACACCTTC.

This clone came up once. The CDR3 bases are TGCGCCAGCAGCAACACCGGGACAGGGTATGGCTACACCTTC. Protein: CASSNTGTGYGYTF. The rearrangement joins TRBV5-1 to TRBJ1-2; 9 bases are shared with TRBD1. Losses at the gene ends were 4 bases for V and 5 bases for J; bases not matched to a gene: 6. The CDR3 has 14 amino acids. Germline V gene data show CDR1 as SGHRS and CDR2 as YFSETQ.

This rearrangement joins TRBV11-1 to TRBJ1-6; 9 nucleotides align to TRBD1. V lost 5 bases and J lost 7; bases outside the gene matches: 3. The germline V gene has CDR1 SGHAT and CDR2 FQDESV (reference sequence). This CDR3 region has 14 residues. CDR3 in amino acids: CASSAGQGNSPLHF. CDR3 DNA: TGTGCCAGCAGCGCGGGACAGGGAAATTCACCCCTCCACTTT.

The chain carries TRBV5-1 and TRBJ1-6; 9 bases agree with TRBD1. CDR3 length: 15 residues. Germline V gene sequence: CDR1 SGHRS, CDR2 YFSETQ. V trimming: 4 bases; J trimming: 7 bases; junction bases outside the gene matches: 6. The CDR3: CASSPGTGRNSPLHF. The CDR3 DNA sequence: TGCGCCAGCAGCCCCGGGACAGGGAGAAATTCACCCCTCCACTTT.

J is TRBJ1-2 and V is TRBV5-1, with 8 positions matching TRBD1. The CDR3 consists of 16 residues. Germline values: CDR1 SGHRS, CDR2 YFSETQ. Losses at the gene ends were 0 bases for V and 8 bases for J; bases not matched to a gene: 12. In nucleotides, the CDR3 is TGCGCCAGCAGCTTGGCCAGGGGGCCCCCCGTAGGAGGCTACACCTTC. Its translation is CASSLARGPPVGGYTF.

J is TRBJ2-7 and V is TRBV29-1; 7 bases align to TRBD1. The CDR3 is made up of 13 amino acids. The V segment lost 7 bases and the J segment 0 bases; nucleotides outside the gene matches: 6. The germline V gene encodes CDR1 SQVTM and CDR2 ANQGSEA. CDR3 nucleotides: TGCAGCGCACTACAGGGGAGCTCCTACGAGCAGTACTTC. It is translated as CSALQGSSYEQYF.

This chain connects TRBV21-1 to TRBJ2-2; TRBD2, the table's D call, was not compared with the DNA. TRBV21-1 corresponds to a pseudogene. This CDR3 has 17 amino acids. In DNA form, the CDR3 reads TGTGCCAGCAGCTCCCGGACTAGCGGCCCCGTGACCGGGGAGCTGTTTTTT. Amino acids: CASSSRTSGPVTGELFF.

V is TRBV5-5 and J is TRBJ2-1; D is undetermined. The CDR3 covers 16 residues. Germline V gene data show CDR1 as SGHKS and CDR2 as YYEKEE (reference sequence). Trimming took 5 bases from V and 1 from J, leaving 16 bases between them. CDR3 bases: TGTGCCAGCAGTCCAACTTCGGGTGTATCCTACAATGAGCAGTTCTTC. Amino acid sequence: CASSPTSGVSYNEQFF.

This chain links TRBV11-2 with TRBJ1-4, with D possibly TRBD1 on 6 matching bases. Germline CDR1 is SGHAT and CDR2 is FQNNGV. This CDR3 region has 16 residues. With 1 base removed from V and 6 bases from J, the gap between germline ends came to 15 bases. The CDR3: CASSLGTGSRDEKLFF. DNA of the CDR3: TGTGCCAGCAGCTTAGGCACAGGGTCGAGGGATGAAAAACTGTTTTTT.

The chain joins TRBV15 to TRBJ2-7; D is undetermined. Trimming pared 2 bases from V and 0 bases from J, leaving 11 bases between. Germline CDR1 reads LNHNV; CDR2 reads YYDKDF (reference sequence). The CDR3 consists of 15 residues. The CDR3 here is CATSRTTYSSYEQYF. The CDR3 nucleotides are TGTGCCACCAGCAGAACGACATATAGCTCCTACGAGCAGTACTTC.

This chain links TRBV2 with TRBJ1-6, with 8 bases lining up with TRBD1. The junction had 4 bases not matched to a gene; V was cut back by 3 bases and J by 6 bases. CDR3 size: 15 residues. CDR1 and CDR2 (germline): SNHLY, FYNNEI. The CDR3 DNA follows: TGTGCCAGCAGTGACCTAGGACAGGGTAATTCACCCCTCCACTTT. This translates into CASSDLGQGNSPLHF. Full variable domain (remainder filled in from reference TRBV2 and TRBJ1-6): EPEVTQTPSHQVTQMGQEVILRCVPISNHLYFYWYRQILGQKVEFLVSFYNNEISEKSEIFDDQFSVERPDGSNFTLKIRSTKLEDSAMYFCASSDLGQGNSPLHFGNGTRLTVT.

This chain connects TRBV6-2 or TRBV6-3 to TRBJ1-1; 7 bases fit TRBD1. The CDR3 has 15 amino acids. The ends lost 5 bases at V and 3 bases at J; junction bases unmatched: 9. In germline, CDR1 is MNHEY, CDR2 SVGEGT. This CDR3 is CASSHPRGRYTEAFF. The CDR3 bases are TGTGCCAGCAGTCACCCGAGGGGGCGCTACACTGAAGCTTTCTTT.

CDR3 amino acids: CASSPQLKAGGDNEQFF. The CDR3 DNA reads TGTGCCAGCAGTCCACAATTAAAAGCGGGAGGGGACAATGAGCAGTTCTTC. This chain connects TRBV28 to TRBJ2-1, with 10 bases identical to TRBD2. The CDR3 extends over 17 amino acids. Germline V gene sequence: CDR1 MDHEN, CDR2 SYDVKM. After removal of 5 bases from V and 5 bases from J, the junction contained 12 bases not matched to a gene.

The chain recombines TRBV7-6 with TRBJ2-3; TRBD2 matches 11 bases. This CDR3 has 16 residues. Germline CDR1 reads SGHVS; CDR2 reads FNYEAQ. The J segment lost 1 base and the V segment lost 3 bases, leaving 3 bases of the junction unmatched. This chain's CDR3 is CASSLGTSGGTDTQYF. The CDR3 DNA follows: TGTGCCAGCAGCTTGGGGACTAGCGGCGGCACAGATACGCAGTATTTT.